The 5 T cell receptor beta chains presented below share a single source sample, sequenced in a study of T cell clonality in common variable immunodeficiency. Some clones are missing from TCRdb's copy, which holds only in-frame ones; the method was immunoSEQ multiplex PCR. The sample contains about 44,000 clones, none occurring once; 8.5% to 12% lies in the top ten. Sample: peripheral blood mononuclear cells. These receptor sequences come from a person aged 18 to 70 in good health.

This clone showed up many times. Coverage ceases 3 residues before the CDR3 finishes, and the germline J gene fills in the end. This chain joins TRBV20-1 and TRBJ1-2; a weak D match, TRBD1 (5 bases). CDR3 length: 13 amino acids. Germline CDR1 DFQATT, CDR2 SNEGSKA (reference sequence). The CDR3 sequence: CSAGGRGIQGYTF. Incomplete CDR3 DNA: TGCAGTGCCGGGGGGAGGGGAATACAGGGC.

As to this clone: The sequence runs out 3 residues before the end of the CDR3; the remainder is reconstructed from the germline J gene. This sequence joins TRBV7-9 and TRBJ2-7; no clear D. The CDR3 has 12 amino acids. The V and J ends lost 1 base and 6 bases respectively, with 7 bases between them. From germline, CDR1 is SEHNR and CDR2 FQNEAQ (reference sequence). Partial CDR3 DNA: TGTGCCAGCAGCTTAGAAAGGCCCGAG. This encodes CASSLERPE. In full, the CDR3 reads CASSLERPEQYF. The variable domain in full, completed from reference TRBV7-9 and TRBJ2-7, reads DTGVSQNPRHKITKRGQNVTFRCDPISEHNRLYWYRQTLGQGPEFLTYFQNEAQLEKSRLLSDRFSAERPKGSFSTLEIQRTEQGDSAMYLCASSLERPEQYFGPGTRLTVT.

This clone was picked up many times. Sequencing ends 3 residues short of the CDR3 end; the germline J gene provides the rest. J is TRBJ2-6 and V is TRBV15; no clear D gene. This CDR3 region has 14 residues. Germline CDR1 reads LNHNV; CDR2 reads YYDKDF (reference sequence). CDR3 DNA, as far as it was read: TGTGCCACCAGCAGAGACACTAATAGCAAGGTC. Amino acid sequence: CATSRDTNSKV. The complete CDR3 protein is CATSRDTNSKVLTF.

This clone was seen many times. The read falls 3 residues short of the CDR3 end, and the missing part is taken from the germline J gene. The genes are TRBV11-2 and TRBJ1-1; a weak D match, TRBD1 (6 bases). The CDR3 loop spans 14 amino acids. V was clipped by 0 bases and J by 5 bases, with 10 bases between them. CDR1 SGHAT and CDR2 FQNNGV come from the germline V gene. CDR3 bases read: TGTGCCAGCAGCTTAGATAGGGGGGGGACTGAA. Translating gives CASSLDRGGTE. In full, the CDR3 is CASSLDRGGTEAFF.

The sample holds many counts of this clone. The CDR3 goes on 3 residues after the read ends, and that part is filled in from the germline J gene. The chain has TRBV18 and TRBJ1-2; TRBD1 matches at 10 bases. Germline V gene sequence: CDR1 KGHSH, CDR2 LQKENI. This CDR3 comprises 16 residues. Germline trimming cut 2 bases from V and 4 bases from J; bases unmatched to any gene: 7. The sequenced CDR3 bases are TGTGCCAGCTCACCAAGACGGGACAGGGGATCCTATGGC. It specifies CASSPRRDRGSYG. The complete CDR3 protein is CASSPRRDRGSYGYTF. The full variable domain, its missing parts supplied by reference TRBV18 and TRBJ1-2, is NAGVMQNPRHLVRRRGQEARLRCSPMKGHSHVYWYRQLPEEGLKFMVYLQKENIIDESGMPKERFSAEFPKEGPSILRIQQVVRGDSAAYFCASSPRRDRGSYGYTFGSGTRLTVV.